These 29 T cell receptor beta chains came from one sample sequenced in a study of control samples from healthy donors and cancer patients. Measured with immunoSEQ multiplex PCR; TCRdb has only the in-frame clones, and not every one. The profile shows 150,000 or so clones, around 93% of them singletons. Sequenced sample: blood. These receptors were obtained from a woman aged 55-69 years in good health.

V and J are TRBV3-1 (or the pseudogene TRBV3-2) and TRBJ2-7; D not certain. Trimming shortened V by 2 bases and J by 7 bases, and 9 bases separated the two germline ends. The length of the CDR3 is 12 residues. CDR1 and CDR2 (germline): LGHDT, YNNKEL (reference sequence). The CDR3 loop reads CASSQQPREQYF. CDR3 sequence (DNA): TGTGCCAGCAGCCAACAGCCGCGGGAGCAGTACTTC.

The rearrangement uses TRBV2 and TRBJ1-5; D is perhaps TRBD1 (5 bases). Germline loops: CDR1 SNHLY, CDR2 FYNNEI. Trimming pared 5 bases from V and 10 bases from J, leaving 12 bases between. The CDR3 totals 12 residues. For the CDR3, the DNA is TGTGCCAGCAGTCGGGGGGGGGAACCCCAGCATTTT. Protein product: CASSRGGEPQHF.

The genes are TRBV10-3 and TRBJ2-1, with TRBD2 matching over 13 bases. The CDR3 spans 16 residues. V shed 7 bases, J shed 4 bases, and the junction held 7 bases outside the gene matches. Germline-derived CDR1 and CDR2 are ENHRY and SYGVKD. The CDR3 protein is CAITEGLAGIYNEQFF. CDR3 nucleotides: TGTGCCATCACCGAGGGACTAGCGGGGATATACAATGAGCAGTTCTTC.

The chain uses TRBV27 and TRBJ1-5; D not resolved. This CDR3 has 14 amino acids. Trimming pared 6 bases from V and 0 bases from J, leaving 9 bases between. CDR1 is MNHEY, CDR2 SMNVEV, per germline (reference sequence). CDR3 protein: CASRRRDSNQPQHF. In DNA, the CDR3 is TGTGCCAGCAGGAGAAGGGATAGCAATCAGCCCCAGCATTTT.

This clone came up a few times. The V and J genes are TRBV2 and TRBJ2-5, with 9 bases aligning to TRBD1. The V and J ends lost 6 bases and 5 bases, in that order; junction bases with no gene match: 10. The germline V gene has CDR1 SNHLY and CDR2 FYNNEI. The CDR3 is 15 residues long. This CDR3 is CASSPSTGGGETQYF. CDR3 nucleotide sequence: TGTGCCAGCAGCCCTTCGACAGGGGGAGGGGAGACCCAGTACTTC. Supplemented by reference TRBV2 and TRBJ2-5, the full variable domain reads EPEVTQTPSHQVTQMGQEVILRCVPISNHLYFYWYRQILGQKVEFLVSFYNNEISEKSEIFDDQFSVERPDGSNFTLKIRSTKLEDSAMYFCASSPSTGGGETQYFGPGTRLLVL.

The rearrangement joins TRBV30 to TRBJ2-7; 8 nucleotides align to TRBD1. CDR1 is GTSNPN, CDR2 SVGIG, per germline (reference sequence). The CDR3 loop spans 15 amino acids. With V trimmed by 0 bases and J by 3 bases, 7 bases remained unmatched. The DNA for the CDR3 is TGTGCCTGGAGTGTGTGGACAGGGAGCGTCTACGAGCAGTACTTC. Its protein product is CAWSVWTGSVYEQYF.

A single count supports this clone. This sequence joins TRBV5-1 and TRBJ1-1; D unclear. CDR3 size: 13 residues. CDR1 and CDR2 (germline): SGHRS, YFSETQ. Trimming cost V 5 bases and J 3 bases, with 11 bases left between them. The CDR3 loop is CASRTVEDTEAFF. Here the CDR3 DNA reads TGCGCCAGCAGAACAGTTGAAGACACTGAAGCTTTCTTT. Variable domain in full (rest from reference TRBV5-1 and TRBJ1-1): KAGVTQTPRYLIKTRGQQVTLSCSPISGHRSVSWYQQTPGQGLQFLFEYFSETQRNKGNFPGRFSGRQFSNSRSEMNVSTLELGDSALYLCASRTVEDTEAFFGQGTRLTVV.

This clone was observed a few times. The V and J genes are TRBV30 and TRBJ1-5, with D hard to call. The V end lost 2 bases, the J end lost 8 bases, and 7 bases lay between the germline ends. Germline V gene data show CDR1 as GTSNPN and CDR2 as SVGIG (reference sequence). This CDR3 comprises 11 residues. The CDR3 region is CAWSSGEPQHF. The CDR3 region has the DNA TGTGCCTGGAGTTCCGGGGAGCCCCAGCATTTT.

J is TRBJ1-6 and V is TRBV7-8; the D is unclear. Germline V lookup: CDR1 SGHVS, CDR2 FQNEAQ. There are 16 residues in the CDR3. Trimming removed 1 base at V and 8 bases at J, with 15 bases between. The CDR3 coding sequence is TGTGCCAGCAGCTTAGGAGTGGGCGCCGACCATTCACCCCTCCACTTT. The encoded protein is CASSLGVGADHSPLHF.

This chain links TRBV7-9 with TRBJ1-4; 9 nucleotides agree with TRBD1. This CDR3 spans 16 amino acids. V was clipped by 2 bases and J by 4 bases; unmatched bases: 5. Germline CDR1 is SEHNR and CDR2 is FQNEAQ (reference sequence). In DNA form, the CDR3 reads TGTGCCAGCAGCTTACATGACAGGGGGAGTAATGAAAAACTGTTTTTT. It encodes CASSLHDRGSNEKLFF.

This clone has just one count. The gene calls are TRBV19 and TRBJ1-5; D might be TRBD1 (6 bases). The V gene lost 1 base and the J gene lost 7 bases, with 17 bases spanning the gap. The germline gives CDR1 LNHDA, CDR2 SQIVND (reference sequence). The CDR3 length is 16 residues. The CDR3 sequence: CASSIVGGAGDQPQHF. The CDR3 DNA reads TGTGCCAGTAGTATAGTGGGGGGGGCGGGGGACCAGCCCCAGCATTTT.

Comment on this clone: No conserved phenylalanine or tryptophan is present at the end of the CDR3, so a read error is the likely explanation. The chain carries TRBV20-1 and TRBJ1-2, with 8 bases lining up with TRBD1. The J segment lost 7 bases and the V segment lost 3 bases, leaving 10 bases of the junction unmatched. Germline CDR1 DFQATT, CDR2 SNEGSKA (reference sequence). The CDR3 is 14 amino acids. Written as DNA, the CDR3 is TGCAGTGCTAGTCCCCCAGGGGGCGTCTCTGGCTACACCCTC. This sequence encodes CSASPPGGVSGYTL.

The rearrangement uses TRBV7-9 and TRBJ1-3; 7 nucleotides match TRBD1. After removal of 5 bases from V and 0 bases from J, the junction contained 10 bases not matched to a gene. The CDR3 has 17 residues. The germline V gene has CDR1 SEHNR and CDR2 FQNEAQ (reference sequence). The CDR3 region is CASSTQGGQFSGNTIYF. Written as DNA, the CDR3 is TGTGCCAGCAGCACTCAGGGGGGACAGTTCTCTGGAAACACCATATATTTT.

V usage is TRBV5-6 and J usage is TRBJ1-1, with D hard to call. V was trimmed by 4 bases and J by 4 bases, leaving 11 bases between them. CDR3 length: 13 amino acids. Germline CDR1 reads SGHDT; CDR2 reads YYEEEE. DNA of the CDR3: TGTGCCAGCAGCCCCAGCGGGTTCACTGAAGCTTTCTTT. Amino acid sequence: CASSPSGFTEAFF.

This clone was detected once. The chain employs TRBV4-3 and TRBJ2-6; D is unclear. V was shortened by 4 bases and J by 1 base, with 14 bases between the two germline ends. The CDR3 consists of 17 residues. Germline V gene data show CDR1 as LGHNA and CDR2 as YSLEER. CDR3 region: CASSPRSRLSGANVLTF. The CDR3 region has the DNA TGCGCCAGCAGCCCCCGTAGCCGACTGTCTGGGGCCAACGTCCTGACTTTC.

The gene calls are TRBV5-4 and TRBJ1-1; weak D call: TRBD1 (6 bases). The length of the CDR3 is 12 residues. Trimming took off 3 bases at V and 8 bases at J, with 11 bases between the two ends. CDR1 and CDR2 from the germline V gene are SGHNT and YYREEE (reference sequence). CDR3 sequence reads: CASSSGTSEAFF. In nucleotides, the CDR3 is TGTGCCAGCAGCTCCGGGACATCAGAAGCTTTCTTT. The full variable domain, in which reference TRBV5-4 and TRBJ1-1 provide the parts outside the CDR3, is ETGVTQSPTHLIKTRGQQVTLRCSSQSGHNTVSWYQQALGQGPQFIFQYYREEENGRGNFPPRFSGLQFPNYSSELNVNALELDDSALYLCASSSGTSEAFFGQGTRLTVV.

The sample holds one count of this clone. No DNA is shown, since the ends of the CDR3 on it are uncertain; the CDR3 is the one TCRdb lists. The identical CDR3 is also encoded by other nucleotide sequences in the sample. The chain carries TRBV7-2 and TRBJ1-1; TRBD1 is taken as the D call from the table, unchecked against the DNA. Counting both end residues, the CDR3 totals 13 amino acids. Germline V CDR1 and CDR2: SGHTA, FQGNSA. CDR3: CASSFGQGAEAFF.

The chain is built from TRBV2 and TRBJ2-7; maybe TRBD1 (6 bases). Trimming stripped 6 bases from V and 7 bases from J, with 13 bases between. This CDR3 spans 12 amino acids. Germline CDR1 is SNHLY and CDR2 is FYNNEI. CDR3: CASSHRVREQYF. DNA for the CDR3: TGTGCCAGCAGCCACAGGGTGAGGGAGCAGTACTTC.

As DNA, the CDR3 is TGTGCCAGCAGACCTAGCGGGGGGGCAGAAGAGACCCAGTACTTC. Its protein product is CASRPSGGAEETQYF. This chain connects TRBV28 to TRBJ2-5, with TRBD2 matching 12 bases. Germline CDR1 MDHEN, CDR2 SYDVKM. This CDR3 spans 15 amino acids. V lost 6 bases, J lost 3 bases, and 5 bases stayed unmatched. Drawing the rest from reference TRBV28 and TRBJ2-5, the complete variable domain is DVKVTQSSRYLVKRTGEKVFLECVQDMDHENMFWYRQDPGLGLRLIYFSYDVKMKEKGDIPEGYSVSREKKERFSLILESASTNQTSMYLCASRPSGGAEETQYFGPGTRLLVL.

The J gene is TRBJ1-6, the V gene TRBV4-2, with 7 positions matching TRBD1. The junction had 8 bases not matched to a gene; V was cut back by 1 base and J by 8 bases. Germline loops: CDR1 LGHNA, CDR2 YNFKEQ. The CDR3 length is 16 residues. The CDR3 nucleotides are TGTGCCAGCAGCCAAGGCGCGACAGGGTCCGATTCACCCCTCCACTTT. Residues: CASSQGATGSDSPLHF.

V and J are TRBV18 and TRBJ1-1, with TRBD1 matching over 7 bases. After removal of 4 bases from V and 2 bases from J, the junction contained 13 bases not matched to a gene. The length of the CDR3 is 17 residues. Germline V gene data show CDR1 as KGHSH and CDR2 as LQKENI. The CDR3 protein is CASSLDLTGEGNTEAFF. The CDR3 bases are TGTGCCAGCTCACTCGACCTCACAGGGGAAGGAAACACTGAAGCTTTCTTT. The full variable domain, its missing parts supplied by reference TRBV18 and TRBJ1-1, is NAGVMQNPRHLVRRRGQEARLRCSPMKGHSHVYWYRQLPEEGLKFMVYLQKENIIDESGMPKERFSAEFPKEGPSILRIQQVVRGDSAAYFCASSLDLTGEGNTEAFFGQGTRLTVV.

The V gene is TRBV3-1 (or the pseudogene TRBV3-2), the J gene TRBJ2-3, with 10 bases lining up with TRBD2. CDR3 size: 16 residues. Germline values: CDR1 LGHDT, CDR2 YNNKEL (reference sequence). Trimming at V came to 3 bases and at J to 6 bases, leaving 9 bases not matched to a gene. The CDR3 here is CASSHYKRGGEDTQYF. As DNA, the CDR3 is TGTGCCAGCAGCCATTACAAGCGGGGGGGAGAGGATACGCAGTATTTT.

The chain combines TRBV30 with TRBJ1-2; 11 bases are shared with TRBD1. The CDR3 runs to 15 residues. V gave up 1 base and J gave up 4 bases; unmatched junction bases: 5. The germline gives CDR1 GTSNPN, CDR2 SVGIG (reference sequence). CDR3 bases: TGTGCCTGGAGTGGCCCCGGGACAGGGGGCTATGGCTACACCTTC. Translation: CAWSGPGTGGYGYTF.

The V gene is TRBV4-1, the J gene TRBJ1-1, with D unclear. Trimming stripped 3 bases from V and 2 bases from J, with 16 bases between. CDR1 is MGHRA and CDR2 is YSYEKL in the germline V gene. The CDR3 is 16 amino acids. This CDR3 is CASSQGLRATNTEAFF. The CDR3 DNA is TGCGCCAGCAGCCAGGGGTTACGAGCAACTAACACTGAAGCTTTCTTT.

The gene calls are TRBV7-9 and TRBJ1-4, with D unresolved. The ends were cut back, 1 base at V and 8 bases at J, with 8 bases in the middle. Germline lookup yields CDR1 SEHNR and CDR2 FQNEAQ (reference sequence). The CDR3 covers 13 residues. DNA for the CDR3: TGTGCCAGCAGCTTAGTATTGGAGGAAAAACTGTTTTTT. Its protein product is CASSLVLEEKLFF.

CDR3 sequence (DNA): TGTGCCTGGCAAGGGGGACTAGCGGGAAACAATGAGCAGTTCTTC. Translated, it gives CAWQGGLAGNNEQFF. The rearrangement links TRBV30 to TRBJ2-1, with 13 bases lining up with TRBD2. V shed 5 bases and J 5 bases; nucleotides not matched to a gene: 6. The CDR3 spans 15 residues. The germline CDR1 and CDR2 sequences are GTSNPN and SVGIG (reference sequence).

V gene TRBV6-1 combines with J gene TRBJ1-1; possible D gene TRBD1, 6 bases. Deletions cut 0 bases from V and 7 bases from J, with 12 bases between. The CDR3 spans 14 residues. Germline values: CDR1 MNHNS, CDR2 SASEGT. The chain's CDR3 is CASSEAGGWNEAFF. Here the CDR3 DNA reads TGTGCCAGCAGTGAAGCCGGGGGCTGGAATGAAGCTTTCTTT.

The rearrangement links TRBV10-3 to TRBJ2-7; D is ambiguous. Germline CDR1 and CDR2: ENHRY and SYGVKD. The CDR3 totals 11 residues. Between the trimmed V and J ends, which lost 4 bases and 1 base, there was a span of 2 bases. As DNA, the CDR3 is TGTGCCATCAGTGGGTCCTACGAGCAGTACTTC. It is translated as CAISGSYEQYF.

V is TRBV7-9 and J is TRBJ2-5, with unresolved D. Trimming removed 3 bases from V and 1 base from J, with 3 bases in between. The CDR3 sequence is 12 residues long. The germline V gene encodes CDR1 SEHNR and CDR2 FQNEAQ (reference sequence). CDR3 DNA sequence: TGTGCCAGCAGCTTGCGCCAAGAGACCCAGTACTTC. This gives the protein CASSLRQETQYF. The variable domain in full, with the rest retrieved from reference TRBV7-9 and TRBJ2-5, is DTGVSQNPRHKITKRGQNVTFRCDPISEHNRLYWYRQTLGQGPEFLTYFQNEAQLEKSRLLSDRFSAERPKGSFSTLEIQRTEQGDSAMYLCASSLRQETQYFGPGTRLLVL.